This passage covers 16 T cell receptor beta chains from one sample sequenced in a study of STAT5B mutations in CD4+ large granular lymphocyte leukemia. Some clones are missing from TCRdb's copy, which holds only in-frame ones; the method was immunoSEQ multiplex PCR. This table holds 20,000 to 25,000 clones, 82% found once. Input material: CD4+ T cells from blood buffy coats. The origin of the receptors is a human donor in good health.

This clone was seen only a few times. The rearrangement uses TRBV7-9 and TRBJ1-6; D remains unclear. Per germline, CDR1 SEHNR and CDR2 FQNEAQ (reference sequence). Deletions cut 1 base from V and 9 bases from J, with 16 bases between. There are 16 residues in the CDR3. CDR3 protein: CASSLVTPAQGSPLHF. CDR3 sequence (DNA): TGTGCCAGCAGCTTAGTTACGCCGGCTCAAGGTTCACCCCTCCACTTT. Complete variable domain (other parts from reference TRBV7-9 and TRBJ1-6): DTGVSQNPRHKITKRGQNVTFRCDPISEHNRLYWYRQTLGQGPEFLTYFQNEAQLEKSRLLSDRFSAERPKGSFSTLEIQRTEQGDSAMYLCASSLVTPAQGSPLHFGNGTRLTVT.

The chain has TRBV7-9 and TRBJ2-7; 7 bases agree with TRBD2. Germline CDR1 SEHNR, CDR2 FQNEAQ (reference sequence). The junction had 2 bases not matched to a gene; V was cut back by 3 bases and J by 0 bases. This CDR3 spans 14 amino acids. In nucleotides, the CDR3 is TGTGCCAGCAGCTTTACTAGCGCCTCCTACGAGCAGTACTTC. The encoded protein is CASSFTSASYEQYF.

The chain is built from TRBV2 and TRBJ1-4; 8 nucleotides match TRBD1. Germline lookup yields CDR1 SNHLY and CDR2 FYNNEI. V lost 2 bases to trimming and J lost 7 bases; unmatched junction nucleotides: 6. The CDR3 length is 15 residues. In DNA form, the CDR3 reads TGTGCCAGCAGTGAAAGGACAGGGTTCGGTGAAAAACTGTTTTTT. It yields the protein CASSERTGFGEKLFF.

This chain links TRBV14 with TRBJ2-3, with TRBD2 as a possible D gene (6 bases). Germline CDR1 and CDR2: SGHDN and FVKESK. This CDR3 region has 18 residues. Trimming stripped 0 bases from V and 2 bases from J, with 18 bases between. The DNA of the CDR3 is TGTGCCAGCAGCCAAGAGGGGAAGGGAGGTTTTGTCACAGATACGCAGTATTTT. Protein product: CASSQEGKGGFVTDTQYF.

The chain couples TRBV4-2 to TRBJ2-1; no firm D call. Germline V gene lookup returns CDR1 LGHNA and CDR2 YNFKEQ. The V end was cut by 1 base, the J end by 10 bases, with 20 bases between. The CDR3 runs to 16 residues. The CDR3 reads CASSQGLELGGKEQFF. CDR3 sequence (DNA): TGTGCCAGCAGCCAAGGTCTGGAATTAGGTGGGAAGGAGCAGTTCTTC.

A few counts support this clone. The chain uses TRBV10-3 and TRBJ1-1; D unresolved. CDR1 is ENHRY and CDR2 is SYGVKD in the germline V gene. The CDR3 is 12 amino acids. Trimming pared 0 bases from V and 9 bases from J, leaving 8 bases between. The CDR3 region has the DNA TGTGCCATCAGTGAGTCAGGCCTGAAAGCTTTCTTT. Its translation is CAISESGLKAFF.

The chain combines TRBV7-2 with TRBJ1-1; no definite D call. The V gene's germline CDR1 is SGHTA and CDR2 FQGNSA. This CDR3 region has 14 residues. The V end was cut by 0 bases, the J end by 3 bases, with 8 bases between. DNA for the CDR3: TGTGCCAGCAGCTTAGCGTGGGGAGACACTGAAGCTTTCTTT. Translating gives CASSLAWGDTEAFF.

This clone has only a few counts. CDR3 coding DNA: TGTGCCAGCAGCCCGGACAGGGATTTAGACACCCAGTACTTC. Translation: CASSPDRDLDTQYF. V gene TRBV7-2 combines with J gene TRBJ2-5; 8 nucleotides align to TRBD1. Germline V lookup: CDR1 SGHTA, CDR2 FQGNSA. V shed 5 bases, J shed 8 bases, and the junction held 10 bases outside the gene matches. The CDR3 is made up of 14 amino acids.

This clone was seen just once. The J gene is TRBJ2-2, the V gene TRBV28, with D unclear. The V end was cut by 5 bases, the J end by 4 bases, with 14 bases between. Germline V CDR1 and CDR2: MDHEN, SYDVKM. The CDR3 runs to 15 residues. The CDR3 spells CASSPIPGVTGELFF. CDR3 DNA sequence: TGTGCCAGCAGTCCAATCCCGGGTGTCACCGGGGAGCTGTTTTTT.

V is TRBV7-2 and J is TRBJ1-6, with a possible D match to TRBD1 (6 bases). The CDR3 sequence is 14 residues long. V was pared by 4 bases and J by 5 bases, with 9 bases between. Looked up from germline, CDR1 is SGHTA and CDR2 is FQGNSA. CDR3 DNA: TGTGCCAGCAGCTCCAGGACAGATAATTCACCCCTCCACTTT. It yields the protein CASSSRTDNSPLHF.

The gene calls are TRBV7-2 and TRBJ2-1, with 7 bases lining up with TRBD2. Germline V gene lookup returns CDR1 SGHTA and CDR2 FQGNSA. V shed 5 bases and J 6 bases; nucleotides not matched to a gene: 7. This CDR3 has 14 residues. DNA for the CDR3: TGTGCCAGCAGCCAACAGACTAGCAGCAATGAGCAGTTCTTC. Translating it yields CASSQQTSSNEQFF.

This clone occurred once. This chain links TRBV28 with TRBJ2-3; 16 nucleotides agree with TRBD2. This CDR3 region has 19 residues. Trimming at V came to 4 bases and at J to 2 bases, leaving 9 bases not matched to a gene. CDR1 MDHEN and CDR2 SYDVKM come from the germline V gene. The CDR3 DNA follows: TGTGCCAGCAGTTCCCCGGGACTAGCGGGAGGGCTGGCCACAGATACGCAGTATTTT. This sequence encodes CASSSPGLAGGLATDTQYF.

The gene calls are TRBV7-2 and TRBJ1-3, with a tentative D call TRBD1 (5 bases). V was shortened by 4 bases and J by 0 bases, with 13 bases between the two germline ends. CDR1 SGHTA and CDR2 FQGNSA come from the germline V gene. CDR3 length: 16 amino acids. The CDR3 sequence is CASSSGGGSSGNTIYF. In DNA, the CDR3 is TGTGCCAGCAGCTCCGGGGGGGGGAGCTCTGGAAACACCATATATTTT.

V and J are TRBV28 and TRBJ2-2; unclear D gene. The length of the CDR3 is 17 residues. Trimming pared 3 bases from V and 5 bases from J, leaving 19 bases between. Germline assignment: CDR1 MDHEN and CDR2 SYDVKM. CDR3 amino acids: CASSFGLATDQTGELFF. The DNA of the CDR3 is TGTGCCAGCAGTTTTGGTCTTGCCACAGACCAGACCGGGGAGCTGTTTTTT.

This rearrangement joins TRBV7-2 to TRBJ2-7; no reliable D call. CDR1 and CDR2 (germline): SGHTA, FQGNSA. This CDR3 comprises 13 residues. V lost 2 bases and J lost 6, with 11 bases in between. The CDR3 DNA reads TGTGCCAGCAGCTTAACCCAGCCGTCCGAGCAGTACTTC. Protein product: CASSLTQPSEQYF.

V and J are TRBV27 and TRBJ1-2; no definite D call. Trimming left V 2 bases short and J 4 bases short, with 14 bases between. The germline V gene encodes CDR1 MNHEY and CDR2 SMNVEV (reference sequence). This CDR3 region has 15 residues. The CDR3 bases are TGTGCCAGCAGTTTACAGTACCAGGCCGGCTATGGCTACACCTTC. This gives the protein CASSLQYQAGYGYTF.